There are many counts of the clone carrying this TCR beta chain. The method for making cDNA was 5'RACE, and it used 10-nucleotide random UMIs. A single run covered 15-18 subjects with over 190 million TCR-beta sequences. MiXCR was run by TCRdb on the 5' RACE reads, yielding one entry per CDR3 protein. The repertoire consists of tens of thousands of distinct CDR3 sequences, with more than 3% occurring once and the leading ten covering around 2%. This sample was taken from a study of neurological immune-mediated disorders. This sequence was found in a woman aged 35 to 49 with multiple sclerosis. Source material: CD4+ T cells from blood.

CDR3 DNA: TGCAGCGTTGAGGGGCCGGGGAACACCGGGGAGCTGTTTTTT. Encoded protein: CSVEGPGNTGELFF. The chain couples TRBV29-1 to TRBJ2-2; D might be TRBD1 (5 bases). CDR1 SQVTM and CDR2 ANQGSEA come from the germline V gene. The CDR3 sequence is 14 residues long. Trimming removed 3 bases from V and 1 base from J, with 9 bases in between.